This TCR beta chain was found in a study of CD8 T cells in ankylosing spondylitis. Whole-study findings and limits: Typical of ankylosing spondylitis blood, it appeared, was a TCR beta motif of eight highly homologous variants. Disease-linked clones were CD8+ and relatively rare in peripheral blood.

In regard to this clonotype: Its antigen remains unidentified. The conserved phenylalanine or tryptophan is not found at the CDR3 terminus, so this likely reflects a read error.

Quantitative 5'-RACE with molecular barcodes produced the TCR beta libraries. In TCRdb, the 5' RACE reads were re-called with MiXCR into one record per CDR3 protein. The table shows under 950,000 distinct CDR3 sequences, with about 20% occurring only once. This CDR3 comprises 13 residues. Trimming pared 3 bases from V and 4 bases from J, leaving 10 bases between. Sequenced material: blood, either unsorted or a sorted T cell fraction (not recorded which). The receptor comes from a male donor with ankylosing spondylitis. The chain uses TRBV12-3 or TRBV12-4 and TRBJ2-7, with unresolved D. CDR3 sequence reads: CASSFGSLYEQYS. The DNA of the CDR3 is TGTGCCAGCAGTTTTGGAAGTCTTTACGAGCAGTACTCC.